This is a list of T cell receptor beta chains from one sample in a study of monozygotic twins with inflammatory bowel disease. Using the 5' RACE reads, TCRdb records one entry per CDR3 protein without DNA. This sample carries about 330,000 distinct CDR3 sequences, with roughly 2% going to the ten biggest clones. Material for sequencing was blood. All receptors derive from a human donor with ulcerative colitis or Crohn's disease, or a healthy co-twin of an affected twin (not recorded which). Each CDR3 is given with its conserved first and last residue.

j_call	v_call	cdr3_aa
TRBJ2-7	TRBV12-3/TRBV12-4	CASSMRGAPSYEQYF
TRBJ2-7	TRBV18	CASSPPASGGADEQYF
TRBJ2-5	TRBV10-3	CPTRDNTPETQYF
TRBJ1-1	TRBV20-1	CSSPGETEAFF
TRBJ2-3	TRBV28	CASSPGDGGDTQYF
TRBJ2-1	TRBV28	CASSWLQGPDEQFF
TRBJ2-1	TRBV4-2	CASSRLAGVKSSYNEQFF
TRBJ2-7	TRBV9	CASSVPGRPVYEQYF
TRBJ1-2	TRBV27	CASSLRTGGVLPYGYTF
TRBJ2-1	TRBV27	CASSLWAGEFNEQFF
TRBJ2-7	TRBV6-1	CASTPGGGPPYEQYF
TRBJ1-3	TRBV5-1	CASSLGAAIGNTIYF
TRBJ1-1	TRBV4-3	CASSLSTQLNTEAFF
TRBJ2-1	TRBV5-1	CASSPRTYNEQFF
TRBJ1-1	TRBV7-2	CASSLELYTEAFF
TRBJ2-1	TRBV7-2	CASSPPAPGQGASEQFF
TRBJ1-2	TRBV20-1	CSARVPISNYGYTF
TRBJ1-1	TRBV4-1	CASSLRDSDTEAFF
TRBJ2-7	TRBV5-1	CASSFGAGGTSYEQYF
TRBJ1-2	TRBV12-3/TRBV12-4	CASSSGWGTYGYTF
TRBJ1-6	TRBV5-1	CASSLETVNSPLHF
TRBJ1-1	TRBV2	CASSEVAGNSMNTEAFF